This passage covers 19 T cell receptor beta chains from one sample sequenced in a study of blood T cells in healthy people across ages. Sample-barcoded 5' priming and a J-beta primer mix drove a second PCR of 7 to 11 cycles. TCRdb called the 5' RACE reads again in MiXCR, with one record for every CDR3 protein. The profile shows over 700,000 distinct CDR3 sequences, around 25% of them singletons. These same records also appear under a second study, on T cells of mothers and their children.

Sequencing was performed on blood. Source of these receptors: a boy younger than 18 in good health.

This chain uses TRBV12-3 or TRBV12-4 with TRBJ2-5, with 7 bases matching TRBD1. Losses at the gene ends were 5 bases for V and 10 bases for J; bases not matched to a gene: 7. The CDR3 spans 12 residues. In nucleotides, the CDR3 is TGTGCCAGCAGTGCACAGGGGCTTGGCCAGTACTTC. Translating gives CASSAQGLGQYF.

This CDR3 is CASSPRAGWAIEQYF. DNA of the CDR3: TGTGCCAGCAGCCCGAGGGCAGGGTGGGCGATCGAGCAGTACTTC. This rearrangement joins TRBV7-2 to TRBJ2-7; D possibly uses TRBD1 or TRBD2 (5 bases each). The germline V and J ends were trimmed by 5 bases and 6 bases, with 20 bases remaining between them. Per germline, CDR1 SGHTA and CDR2 FQGNSA. The length of the CDR3 is 15 residues.

In its sample, this clonotype was seen a few times. The chain links TRBV7-2 to TRBJ1-3; D is uncertain. From germline, CDR1 is SGHTA and CDR2 FQGNSA. V was clipped by 5 bases and J by 0 bases, with 14 bases between them. The CDR3 spans 16 residues. CDR3 amino acids: CASSPRQLSSGNTIYF. Written as DNA, the CDR3 is TGTGCCAGCAGCCCAAGGCAGTTAAGCTCTGGAAACACCATATATTTT. Full variable domain (remainder filled in from reference TRBV7-2 and TRBJ1-3): GAGVSQSPSNKVTEKGKDVELRCDPISGHTALYWYRQSLGQGLEFLIYFQGNSAPDKSGLPSDRFSAERTGGSVSTLTIQRTQQEDSAVYLCASSPRQLSSGNTIYFGEGSWLTVV.

The chain joins TRBV21-1 to TRBJ2-5; TRBD2 is the table's D call and was not checked against the DNA. TRBV21-1 is termed a pseudogene. The CDR3 runs to 17 residues. The CDR3 sequence: CASSKAGEGRVQETQYF. CDR3 bases: TGTGCCAGCAGCAAAGCAGGGGAGGGGAGGGTGCAAGAGACCCAGTACTTC.

In nucleotides, the CDR3 is TGTGCCAGCAGCGCTGCAGGGGAGACCTACGAGCAGTACTTC. Amino acid sequence: CASSAAGETYEQYF. V is TRBV7-9 and J is TRBJ2-7, with D tentatively TRBD1 (6 bases). The germline V gene has CDR1 SEHNR and CDR2 FQNEAQ (reference sequence). Trimming took off 5 bases at V and 2 bases at J, with 13 bases between the two ends. The CDR3 sequence is 14 residues long.

This clonotype was counted a few times. The rearrangement joins TRBV5-6 to TRBJ2-5, with a weak D call TRBD2 (6 bases). The CDR3 runs 17 residues. Trimming left V 0 bases short and J 5 bases short, with 20 bases between. Germline assignment: CDR1 SGHDT and CDR2 YYEEEE. This CDR3 is CASSLGLGAGTGETQYF. The CDR3 DNA reads as TGTGCCAGCAGCTTGGGTCTCGGTGCAGGGACTGGGGAGACCCAGTACTTC.

The CDR3 is CASSLEVGGMSSLHEQYF. For the CDR3, the DNA is TGTGCCAGCAGTTTAGAGGTGGGCGGGATGTCATCGCTCCACGAGCAGTACTTC. The chain uses TRBV28 and TRBJ2-7; weak D call: TRBD2 (6 bases). There are 18 residues in the CDR3. V was trimmed by 2 bases and J by 5 bases, leaving 25 bases between them. Per the germline V gene, CDR1 is MDHEN and CDR2 is SYDVKM.

This clonotype occurred a few times. The chain has TRBV6-2 or TRBV6-3 and TRBJ2-1, with 10 nucleotides matching TRBD2. The CDR3 spans 16 residues. Germline lookup yields CDR1 MNHEY and CDR2 SVGEGT. Trimming at V came to 6 bases and at J to 2 bases, leaving 7 bases not matched to a gene. The chain's CDR3 is CASRQGLAVPYNEQFF. The CDR3 DNA sequence: TGTGCCAGCAGACAAGGACTAGCGGTACCCTACAATGAGCAGTTCTTC.

The chain is built from TRBV12-3 or TRBV12-4 and TRBJ2-5; D uncertain. TRBJ2-1 explains the end of the DNA better; the J call may be wrong. The CDR3 has 12 residues. The CDR3, as DNA: TGTGCCAGCTTCCGAGTCCAGAATGAGCAGTTCTTC. The encoded protein is CASFRVQNEQFF.

The chain uses TRBV6-2 or TRBV6-3 and TRBJ2-2, with a weak D call TRBD1 (6 bases). Trimming took off 7 bases at V and 6 bases at J, with 12 bases between the two ends. Germline-derived CDR1 and CDR2 are MNHEY and SVGEGT. The CDR3 extends over 13 amino acids. The CDR3: CASNTRGSGELFF. The CDR3 nucleotides are TGTGCCAGCAATACAAGGGGGTCCGGGGAGCTGTTTTTT.

In this sample, this clonotype turned up a few times. The V and J genes are TRBV28 and TRBJ2-1, with 11 bases lining up with TRBD2. The CDR3 totals 15 residues. J gave up 2 bases and V 8 bases, and 5 bases lay outside the gene matches. CDR1 MDHEN and CDR2 SYDVKM come from the germline V gene. CDR3 loop: CASRTSGQPYNEQFF. CDR3 nucleotides: TGTGCCAGCCGGACTAGCGGGCAACCCTACAATGAGCAGTTCTTC.

This clonotype showed up just a few times. The gene calls are TRBV29-1 and TRBJ1-1, with no clear D. V was cut by 4 bases and J by 4 bases, with 7 bases left in between. Germline CDR1 SQVTM, CDR2 ANQGSEA. The CDR3 length is 11 residues. In nucleotides, the CDR3 is TGCAGCGTTGCCCTGGGCACTGAAGCTTTCTTT. Translated: CSVALGTEAFF.

This clonotype has a single count. This rearrangement joins TRBV27 to TRBJ2-5; D is perhaps TRBD1 (5 bases). Gene TRBJ2-7 matches the end of the DNA better, so the J call may be wrong. Per germline, CDR1 MNHEY and CDR2 SMNVEV (reference sequence). The CDR3 has 16 residues. In DNA form, the CDR3 reads TGTGCCGGCACTTTATCGGCAAGGGGCAGCTCTTACGAGCAGTACTTC. This translates into CAGTLSARGSSYEQYF.

This clonotype turned up a few times. This sequence joins TRBV10-3 and TRBJ2-5, with 7 bases that match TRBD2. V was clipped by 6 bases and J by 5 bases; unmatched bases: 12. This CDR3 region has 15 residues. Germline CDR1 reads ENHRY; CDR2 reads SYGVKD. The chain's CDR3 is CAISPGLGSGETQYF. The CDR3 DNA reads as TGTGCCATCAGCCCCGGACTAGGATCGGGGGAGACCCAGTACTTC.

The genes are TRBV25-1 and TRBJ2-2; D uncertain. In germline, CDR1 is MGHDK, CDR2 SYGVNS. The CDR3 is 13 residues long. Trimming pared 4 bases from V and 7 bases from J, leaving 10 bases between. Here the CDR3 reads CASSAGHNGELFF. The DNA for the CDR3 is TGTGCCAGCAGTGCGGGCCATAACGGGGAGCTGTTTTTT.

This clonotype was counted at least ten times. The J gene is TRBJ1-2, the V gene TRBV29-1; unclear D gene. CDR3 length equals 11 residues. The germline CDR1 and CDR2 sequences are SQVTM and ANQGSEA. Trimming shortened V by 4 bases and J by 1 base, and 4 bases separated the two germline ends. The CDR3 coding sequence is TGCAGCGTTGGGGATAACTATGGCTACACCTTC. Translating it yields CSVGDNYGYTF.

The chain employs TRBV15 and TRBJ1-1, with TRBD1 as a possible D gene (5 bases). The V end lost 3 bases, the J end lost 11 bases, and 19 bases lay between the germline ends. The CDR3 has 14 residues. Germline V gene lookup returns CDR1 LNHNV and CDR2 YYDKDF (reference sequence). This CDR3 reads CATSRALGAPGAFF. The DNA of the CDR3 is TGTGCCACCAGCAGGGCCCTTGGGGCCCCAGGGGCTTTCTTT.

The V gene is TRBV14, the J gene TRBJ2-7, with D perhaps matching TRBD1 or TRBD2 (5 bases each). The V gene lost 0 bases and the J gene lost 1 base, with 22 bases spanning the gap. CDR3 length equals 19 residues. The V gene's germline CDR1 is SGHDN and CDR2 FVKESK. CDR3 loop: CASSQDPWRLGDSSYEQYF. The CDR3 nucleotides read TGTGCCAGCAGCCAAGATCCATGGCGATTGGGGGATTCGTCCTACGAGCAGTACTTC.

The rearrangement joins TRBV28 to TRBJ2-1, with D tentatively TRBD2 (5 bases). The CDR3 loop spans 11 amino acids. CDR1 is MDHEN and CDR2 is SYDVKM in the germline V gene. Trimming pared 5 bases from V and 10 bases from J, leaving 9 bases between. The CDR3 loop is CASSLLEEQFF. The CDR3 nucleotides read TGTGCCAGCAGTCTACTAGAAGAGCAGTTCTTC.